These 12 T cell receptor beta chains came from one sample sequenced in a study of cytomegalovirus exposure and HLA in healthy donors (dated by TCRdb to the late 2010s). The library was prepared using the immunoSEQ multiplex PCR assay. For the multiplex PCR, a mixture combining 60 forward primers for TCR Vbeta segments and 13 reverse primers for TCR Jbeta segments was used. TCRdb carries this immuneACCESS record with in-frame sequences only. Its versions omit some clonotypes, under half of them owing to an unresolved V gene in the studies checked, with the rest unexplained. Within this sample are tens of thousands of clones, with 80% of them counted one time only. The ten largest clones capture about 1.1% of the sample. Source material: PBMCs. These receptors all stem from a male donor in good health and CMV-seronegative.

This chain links TRBV4-2 with TRBJ1-5; no reliable D call. This CDR3 has 15 residues. Germline CDR1 and CDR2: LGHNA and YNFKEQ. V gave up 3 bases and J gave up 0 bases, with 9 bases separating them. The CDR3 DNA reads TGTGCCAGCAGCCAGAGGAGCAATAGCAATCAGCCCCAGCATTTT. Its protein is CASSQRSNSNQPQHF.

The V call is TRBV30, the J call TRBJ2-1; the match to TRBD2 covers 7 bases. This CDR3 has 13 amino acids. Germline CDR1 GTSNPN, CDR2 SVGIG (reference sequence). Trimming removed 4 bases from V and 6 bases from J; junction bases left unmatched: 6. The CDR3 sequence: CAWNREVPNEQFF. As DNA, the CDR3 is TGTGCCTGGAATCGGGAGGTCCCCAATGAGCAGTTCTTC.

The chain carries TRBV9 and TRBJ2-3, with TRBD2 as a possible D gene (6 bases). The ends were cut back, 0 bases at V and 2 bases at J, with 10 bases in the middle. Per the germline V gene, CDR1 is SGDLS and CDR2 is YYNGEE. CDR3 length: 15 residues. The CDR3: CASSVGAGSTDTQYF. The CDR3 DNA follows: TGTGCCAGCAGCGTAGGGGCGGGATCCACAGATACGCAGTATTTT.

The chain has TRBV7-7 and TRBJ2-1, with 15 bases lining up with TRBD2. This CDR3 contains 17 residues. The V gene's germline CDR1 is SSHAT and CDR2 FNYEAQ (reference sequence). V shed 4 bases, J shed 10 bases, and the junction held 11 bases outside the gene matches. The CDR3 bases are TGTGCCAGCAGCTCCGGACTAGCGGGGGGGCCGTTTGAGGAGCAGTTCTTC. Amino acids: CASSSGLAGGPFEEQFF.

This clone was seen only once. Relative to the germline gene, one junction end is altered; a read error may explain this. The V gene is TRBV4-1, the J gene TRBJ1-2; 9 positions agree with TRBD1. Germline V gene sequence: CDR1 MGHRA, CDR2 YSYEKL. The CDR3 has 13 amino acids. In DNA form, the CDR3 reads TGCGCCAGCAGCCGAGGACAGGGGTCCGGCTACCCCTTC. Translation: CASSRGQGSGYPF.

The chain combines TRBV18 with TRBJ1-5; TRBD1 matches 11 bases. V trimming: 6 bases; J trimming: 5 bases; junction bases outside the gene matches: 6. The CDR3 spans 15 residues. Germline-derived CDR1 and CDR2 are KGHSH and LQKENI. The CDR3 bases are TGTGCCAGCTCTTCGGGGGGACAGGGGGATCAGCCCCAGCATTTT. Translating it yields CASSSGGQGDQPQHF.

This clone was seen a few times. The chain joins TRBV5-1 to TRBJ2-3; D not resolved. Germline lookup yields CDR1 SGHRS and CDR2 YFSETQ. V dropped 0 bases and J dropped 4 bases, with 6 bases sitting between them. This CDR3 region has 13 residues. The CDR3 DNA sequence: TGCGCCAGCAGCTTGGCGATAGCAGATACGCAGTATTTT. It encodes CASSLAIADTQYF.

The chain combines TRBV11-2 with TRBJ1-4; TRBD1 might be the D (6 bases). The CDR3 runs to 16 residues. Per the germline V gene, CDR1 is SGHAT and CDR2 is FQNNGV. V dropped 1 base and J dropped 7 bases, with 16 bases sitting between them. CDR3 DNA: TGTGCCAGCAGCTTAGGGGGGGGGCCGAATTTTGAAAAACTGTTTTTT. Translated, it gives CASSLGGGPNFEKLFF.

The chain joins TRBV6-6 to TRBJ1-6; the D gene is possibly TRBD1 (6 bases). Germline V lookup: CDR1 MNHNY, CDR2 SVGAGI (reference sequence). The CDR3 is made up of 15 amino acids. Trimming stripped 8 bases from V and 8 bases from J, with 19 bases between. The CDR3 here is CASLTVQGSHSPLHF. The CDR3 DNA sequence: TGTGCCAGCCTTACCGTCCAGGGGTCTCATTCACCCCTCCACTTT.

A word on this clone: The junction departs from the called germline gene at one end, perhaps through a read error. The chain employs TRBV29-1 and TRBJ1-2; 8 bases map to TRBD1. Germline V gives CDR1 SQVTM, CDR2 ANQGSEA. This CDR3 region has 14 residues. The CDR3 is CSVGTGGAVDGYPF. The CDR3 DNA sequence: TGCAGCGTCGGAACAGGGGGTGCGGTAGATGGCTACCCCTTC.

This clone was detected a few times. The genes are TRBV29-1 and TRBJ1-4; D is unresolved. Germline V gene sequence: CDR1 SQVTM, CDR2 ANQGSEA. The CDR3 sequence is 13 residues long. V was trimmed by 4 bases and J by 0 bases, leaving 6 bases between them. CDR3 in DNA: TGCAGCGTTGCCGGGTCAACTAATGAAAAACTGTTTTTT. Translating it yields CSVAGSTNEKLFF.

The V and J genes are TRBV30 and TRBJ2-3; D gene ambiguous. With 0 bases removed from V and 9 bases from J, the gap between germline ends came to 16 bases. The CDR3 runs to 14 residues. From germline, CDR1 is GTSNPN and CDR2 SVGIG (reference sequence). CDR3 residues: CAWSVPGSVPTQYF. CDR3 DNA: TGTGCCTGGAGTGTACCTGGCAGCGTACCCACGCAGTATTTT. The full variable domain, its missing parts supplied by reference TRBV30 and TRBJ2-3, is SQTIHQWPATLVQPVGSPLSLECTVEGTSNPNLYWYRQAAGRGLQLLFYSVGIGQISSEVPQNLSASRPQDRQFILSSKKLLLSDSGFYLCAWSVPGSVPTQYFGPGTRLTVL.